The subject of this entry is one T cell receptor beta chain. This record comes from a study of shared clonotypes between healthy human individuals. The CDR3 is made up of 14 amino acids. Trimming stripped 3 bases from V and 6 bases from J, with 15 bases between. Germline lookup yields CDR1 SNHLY and CDR2 FYNNEI. Sequencing used immunoSEQ multiplex PCR; TCRdb keeps in-frame clones, though not all of them. The sample lists about 1.1 million clones, 78% occurring once. Sequenced input: memory CD4+ T cells from PBMCs. Subset here: CD45RA-negative fraction. The rearrangement joins TRBV2 to TRBJ2-7; tentative D call: TRBD1 (6 bases). This clonotype originated in a man aged 18 to 30 in good health. Some clones in this sample may be carry-over from other donors' samples. Here the CDR3 reads CASSESQGRGEQYF. DNA of the CDR3: TGTGCCAGCAGTGAGTCACAGGGTCGGGGCGAGCAGTACTTC.